This TCR beta chain appears in the sequencing data of a study of CXCR3-negative and CXCR3-positive naive CD8 T cells. UMI-labeled TRB cDNA libraries were prepared by 5' RACE. TCRdb re-called the 5' RACE reads, yielding one record per CDR3 amino acid sequence without DNA. This repertoire includes some 99,000 distinct CDR3 sequences. Concerning this clonotype: What it binds is unknown.

CDR3 size: 14 residues. Germline V gene lookup returns CDR1 MNHEY and CDR2 SMNVEV (reference sequence). Findings and limits, study-wide: More hydrophobic TRB CDR3s occurred in CXCR3-positive than in CXCR3-negative naive cells.

This clonotype was obtained from a human donor in good health. Some clones in this sample may be carry-over from other donors' samples. This sequence joins TRBV27 and TRBJ1-2. What was sequenced was naive CXCR3+ CD8+ T cells from blood. Subset meaning: CD45RO-CCR7+CD27+CD95- naive CD8+ T cells expressing CXCR3 (TNR3+). CDR3 residues: CASSLVPKYYDYTF.